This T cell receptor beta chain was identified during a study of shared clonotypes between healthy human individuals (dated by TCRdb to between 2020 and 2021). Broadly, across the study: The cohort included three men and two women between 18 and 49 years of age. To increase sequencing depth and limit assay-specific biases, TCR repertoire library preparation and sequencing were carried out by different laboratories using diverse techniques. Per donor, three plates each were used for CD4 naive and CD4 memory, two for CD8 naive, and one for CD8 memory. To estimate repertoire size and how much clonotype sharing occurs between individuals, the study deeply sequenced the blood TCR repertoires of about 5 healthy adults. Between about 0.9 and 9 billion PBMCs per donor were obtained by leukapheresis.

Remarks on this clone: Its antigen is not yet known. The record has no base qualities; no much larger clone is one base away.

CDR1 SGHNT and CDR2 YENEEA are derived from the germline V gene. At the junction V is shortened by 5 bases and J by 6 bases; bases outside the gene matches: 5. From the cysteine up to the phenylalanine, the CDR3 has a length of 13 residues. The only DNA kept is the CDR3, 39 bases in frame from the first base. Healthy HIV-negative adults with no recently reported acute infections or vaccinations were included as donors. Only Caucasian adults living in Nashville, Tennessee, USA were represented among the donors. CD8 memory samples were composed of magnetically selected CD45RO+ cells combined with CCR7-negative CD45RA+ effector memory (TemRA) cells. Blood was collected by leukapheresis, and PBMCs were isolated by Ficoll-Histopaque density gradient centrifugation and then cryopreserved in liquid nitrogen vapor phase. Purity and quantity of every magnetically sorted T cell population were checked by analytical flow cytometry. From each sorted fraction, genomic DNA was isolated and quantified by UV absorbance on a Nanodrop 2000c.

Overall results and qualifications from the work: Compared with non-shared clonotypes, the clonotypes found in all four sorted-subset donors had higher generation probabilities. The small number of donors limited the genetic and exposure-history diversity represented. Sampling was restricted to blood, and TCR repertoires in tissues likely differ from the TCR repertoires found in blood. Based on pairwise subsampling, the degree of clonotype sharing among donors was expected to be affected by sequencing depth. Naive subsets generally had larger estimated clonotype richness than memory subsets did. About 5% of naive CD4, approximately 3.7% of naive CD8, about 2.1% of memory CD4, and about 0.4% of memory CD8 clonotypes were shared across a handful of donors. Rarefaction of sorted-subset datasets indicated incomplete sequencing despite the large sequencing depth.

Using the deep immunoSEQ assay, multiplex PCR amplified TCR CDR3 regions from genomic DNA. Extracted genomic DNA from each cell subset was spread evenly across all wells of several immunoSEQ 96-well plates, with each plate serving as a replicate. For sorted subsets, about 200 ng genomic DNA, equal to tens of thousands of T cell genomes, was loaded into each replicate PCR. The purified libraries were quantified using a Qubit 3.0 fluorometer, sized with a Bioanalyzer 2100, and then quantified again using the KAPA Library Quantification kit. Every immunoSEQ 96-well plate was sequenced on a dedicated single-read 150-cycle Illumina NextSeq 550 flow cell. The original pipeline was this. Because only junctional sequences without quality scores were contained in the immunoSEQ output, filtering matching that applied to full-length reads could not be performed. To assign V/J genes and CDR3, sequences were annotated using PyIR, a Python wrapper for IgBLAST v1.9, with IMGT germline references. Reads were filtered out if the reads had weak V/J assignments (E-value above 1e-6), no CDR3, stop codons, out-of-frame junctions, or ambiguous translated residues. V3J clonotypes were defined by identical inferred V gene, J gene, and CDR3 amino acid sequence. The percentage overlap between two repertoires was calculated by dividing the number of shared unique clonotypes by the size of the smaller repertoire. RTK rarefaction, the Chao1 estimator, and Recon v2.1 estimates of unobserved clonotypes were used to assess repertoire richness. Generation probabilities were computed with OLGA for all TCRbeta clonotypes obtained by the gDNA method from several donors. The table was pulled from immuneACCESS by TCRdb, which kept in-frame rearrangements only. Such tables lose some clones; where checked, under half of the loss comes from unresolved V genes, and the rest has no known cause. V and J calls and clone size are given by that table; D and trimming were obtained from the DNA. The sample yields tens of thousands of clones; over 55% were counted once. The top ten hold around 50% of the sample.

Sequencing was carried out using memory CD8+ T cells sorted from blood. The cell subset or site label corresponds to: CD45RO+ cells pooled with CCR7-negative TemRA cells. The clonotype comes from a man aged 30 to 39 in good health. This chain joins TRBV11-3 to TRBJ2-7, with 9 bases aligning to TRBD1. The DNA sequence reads TGTGCCAGCAGCCAGGGACAGGGAAGCGAGCAGTACTTC. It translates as CASSQGQGSEQYF.